The clone carrying this T cell receptor (beta chain) occurred many times. The investigators amplified TCR beta CDR3 regions from RNA transcripts. With the HTBI primer set, the TCR CDR3 went through a first round of RT-PCR. One entry per CDR3 protein results from TCRdb running MiXCR on the multiplex PCR reads. Of approximately 620,000 distinct CDR3 sequences listed, about a sixth are singletons. V was clipped by 4 bases and J by 1 base, with 13 bases between them. The germline gives CDR1 LGHDT, CDR2 YNNKEL (reference sequence). This CDR3 has 15 amino acids. The sample originates from a study of T cells in Graves' hyperthyroidism and ophthalmopathy. The study excluded patients with uncontrolled infection, other autoimmune disease, pregnancy or lactation.

This chain connects TRBV3-1 to TRBJ1-1; D remains unclear. The sample was blood. This sequence was found in a woman aged 40 to 50 with Graves' ophthalmopathy. The CDR3 sequence is CASSPFTSPNTEAFF. Here the CDR3 DNA reads TGTGCCAGCAGCCCGTTTACCAGCCCGAACACTGAAGCTTTCTTT.